One T cell receptor (beta chain) is described in this entry. Its antigen is currently unknown. CDR1 and CDR2 (germline): SGHDT, YYEEEE. CDR3 length: 13 residues. With V trimmed by 4 bases and J by 3 bases, 2 bases remained unmatched. This sample was taken from a study of cytomegalovirus exposure and HLA in healthy donors. Findings and caveats of the study: Upon later analysis, HLA-associated TCR beta chains proved more clonally expanded than other, equally common chains. A later analysis linked a missense variant in DCLRE1C to the trimming of TCR beta V and J genes. Reported findings show TCR beta sequences accurately forecast HLA-A and HLA-B alleles in most subjects.

Primers for the PCR totalled 60 Vbeta and 13 Jbeta. Libraries were prepared by immunoSEQ multiplex PCR; TCRdb keeps only in-frame clonotypes and omits some of them. Of 110,000 to 150,000 clones in the sample, around 75% were seen once. This chain uses TRBV5-6 with TRBJ2-5, with TRBD1 matching 8 bases. Sequenced material: PBMCs. The receptor's source is a female donor in good health and CMV-seronegative. CDR3 region: CASSPDREETQYF. CDR3 in DNA: TGTGCCAGCAGCCCGGACAGGGAAGAGACCCAGTACTTC. Full variable domain (missing parts from reference TRBV5-6 and TRBJ2-5): DAGVTQSPTHLIKTRGQQVTLRCSPKSGHDTVSWYQQALGQGPQFIFQYYEEEERQRGNFPDRFSGHQFPNYSSELNVNALLLGDSALYLCASSPDREETQYFGPGTRLLVL.